Listed here are 5 T cell receptor beta chains from one sample, sequenced in a study of early T cells in non-severe SARS-CoV-2 infection. TCRdb re-called the 5' RACE reads with MiXCR, one entry per CDR3 protein. The table lists more than 65,000 distinct CDR3 sequences, around 13% of them singletons, with 1.1% in the top ten. The sequencing input was whole blood. Receptor source: an adult who was a healthcare worker with PCR-confirmed SARS-CoV-2 infection or an uninfected control (not recorded which).

A few counts support this clonotype. Here the CDR3 DNA reads TGTGCCAGCAGTTTAGGTGACACCTATGGCTACACCTTC. It yields the protein CASSLGDTYGYTF. The chain combines TRBV27 with TRBJ1-2; D gene ambiguous. The length of the CDR3 is 13 residues. Per germline, CDR1 MNHEY and CDR2 SMNVEV (reference sequence). The ends were cut back, 2 bases at V and 4 bases at J, with 8 bases in the middle.

V and J are TRBV20-1 and TRBJ2-3; TRBD1 might be the D (6 bases). Germline CDR1 is DFQATT and CDR2 is SNEGSKA (reference sequence). This CDR3 spans 16 amino acids. Trimming cost V 4 bases and J 0 bases, with 17 bases left between them. The CDR3 DNA reads TGCAGTGCTACCACTAGACAGGCCCATAGCACAGATACGCAGTATTTT. Protein: CSATTRQAHSTDTQYF.

This clonotype has just a few counts. The rearrangement links TRBV11-2 to TRBJ2-1; D might be TRBD1 (6 bases). Deletions cut 1 base from V and 12 bases from J, with 19 bases between. CDR1 and CDR2 from the germline V gene are SGHAT and FQNNGV. The CDR3 extends over 15 amino acids. The CDR3 DNA reads TGTGCCAGCAGCTTAGGTCTAGAGCCCCCAGGGGTGCAGTTCTTC. Its protein product is CASSLGLEPPGVQFF.

This clonotype was seen at least ten times. The J gene is TRBJ2-7, the V gene TRBV28; TRBD1 might be the D (5 bases). Germline V gene data show CDR1 as MDHEN and CDR2 as SYDVKM. V was pared by 4 bases and J by 5 bases, with 6 bases between. The CDR3 extends over 11 amino acids. CDR3 amino acids: CASSWGDEQYF. CDR3 nucleotide sequence: TGTGCCAGCAGTTGGGGCGACGAGCAGTACTTC.

This clonotype was detected once. V usage is TRBV6-4 and J usage is TRBJ2-3; D not resolved. Germline CDR1 reads MRHNA; CDR2 reads SNTAGT. V lost 6 bases to trimming and J lost 3 bases, with 10 bases between them. This CDR3 contains 13 residues. CDR3 protein: CASRSTGTDTQYF. The DNA of the CDR3 is TGTGCCAGCAGATCGACCGGGACAGATACGCAGTATTTT.